This TCR beta chain was captured in a study of cytomegalovirus exposure and HLA in healthy donors. General study findings and limits: Roughly even sequencing depth across donors was the assumption behind the presence/absence analyses. In an earlier analysis, productive rearrangement rates for most beta V segments clustered near 87% or 30%. One variant, a missense change in DCLRE1C, was linked in a later analysis to TCR beta V- and J-gene trimming.

This clone was observed once. The antigen is undetermined. Germline CDR1 and CDR2: SGHRS and YFSETQ. The CDR3 runs 15 residues. Trimming cost V 1 base and J 1 base, with 11 bases left between them. In the PCR, 60 Vbeta and 13 Jbeta primers were used. The assay was immunoSEQ multiplex PCR, and TCRdb's table has in-frame clones only and misses some. The sample shows roughly 160,000 clones, around 79% of them seen only once. V and J are TRBV5-1 and TRBJ2-5; TRBD1 is a possible D gene (6 bases). The sequence derives from a man aged 45 to 65 in good health and CMV-seropositive. The sequenced sample was PBMCs. Here the CDR3 reads CASSLPGQPQETQYF. CDR3 DNA: TGCGCCAGCAGCTTGCCTGGACAGCCCCAAGAGACCCAGTACTTC.